The rows below give T cell receptor beta chains drawn from one sample of a study of blood T cells in healthy people across ages. TCRdb re-analysed the 5' RACE reads in MiXCR, keeping a single row per CDR3 protein. The sample records 750,000 to 850,000 distinct CDR3 sequences, 20% to 25% being singletons. These records were also assigned to another study, of T cells of mothers and their children.

What was sequenced was blood. The source is a boy younger than 18 in good health. Each CDR3 is given without its conserved first and last residue. A D gene is named only where the DNA matches it firmly. The size field is filled for only some rows; it gives once, few, many or a size class.

cdr3_length j_call clone_size v_call d_call cdr3_aa
10 - few TRBV29-1 - SVLLDSYEQY
11 - few TRBV7-3 - ASSNEGVNEQF
12 TRBJ1-1 few TRBV18 - ASSTQVPLTEAF
12 TRBJ1-5 few TRBV6-6 - ATTSIGQDQPQH
18 TRBJ2-2 - TRBV28 TRBD2 ASSSPVLAGGPSGTGELF
10 TRBJ1-2 - TRBV3-1 - ASSQVDYGYT
15 TRBJ2-3 - TRBV9 - ASSVATSAAATDTQY
13 TRBJ1-4 - TRBV5-1 TRBD1 ASSMGQGTNEKLF
15 TRBJ2-1 few TRBV14 - ASSRQSSASSYNEQF
14 TRBJ1-1 once TRBV7-9 TRBD1 ASSLNPTGANTEAF
13 TRBJ2-5 - TRBV15 - ATGRDPPGAREQY
12 TRBJ1-2 - TRBV4-3 - ASSQDLVNYGYT
12 TRBJ2-5 few TRBV10-3 TRBD1 AINPGQGTETQY
10 - - TRBV28 - ASSFESGEQY
13 TRBJ2-7 - TRBV7-9 - ASSSSRKTSLGQY
12 TRBJ2-1 - TRBV7-2 - ASSLENLGGEQF
14 TRBJ2-3 - TRBV5-1 TRBD2 ASSLDAGGRRDTQY
14 TRBJ2-3 - TRBV10-3 - AISEAGQGSTDTQY
13 TRBJ2-3 - TRBV28 TRBD2 ASRGLAGGTDTQY
12 TRBJ2-7 - TRBV15 - ATSRVQGSYEQY
15 TRBJ1-6 few TRBV4-3 TRBD1 ASSQDRGYLYNSPLH
15 TRBJ2-7 many TRBV4-3 - ASSQDLGGRPSYEQY
13 TRBJ1-4 - TRBV9 TRBD1 ASSVDGTGYEKLF
11 TRBJ2-3 - TRBV7-7 - ASSSQVTDTQY
11 TRBJ1-4 - TRBV18 - ARSPGFNEKLF
12 TRBJ2-3 - TRBV20-1 - SAREGPATDTQY
14 TRBJ2-6 - TRBV12-3/TRBV12-4 - ASRVTGFGGANVLT
10 TRBJ2-4 once TRBV7-3 TRBD2 ASSLDAGVQY
15 TRBJ2-1 few TRBV12-3/TRBV12-4 - ASSLGSGTMTYNEQF
13 TRBJ1-4 - TRBV7-9 TRBD1 ASSGRTGDFEKLF
16 TRBJ2-1 - TRBV20-1 TRBD2 SARDPGLAGLSYNEQF
17 TRBJ1-6 - TRBV20-1 TRBD1 SASRMKQGLGSYNSPLH
13 - - TRBV4-1 - ASSQDRTGYNEQF
16 TRBJ2-7 - TRBV6-1 TRBD2 ASSRNLLAAVYSWEQY
15 TRBJ2-1 few TRBV7-8 - ASRTYTGEVGSNEQF
12 TRBJ2-5 - TRBV5-1 - ASSLSGSLETQY
12 TRBJ1-3 - TRBV20-1 - SARATASGNTIY
14 - - TRBV5-1 - ASSAGGLEGIHEQY
13 TRBJ2-6 - TRBV6-5 - ASSSRISGANVLT
10 TRBJ2-2 - TRBV29-1 - SVKTGSGELF
12 TRBJ1-5 few TRBV12-3/TRBV12-4 TRBD1 ASSQDRADQPQH
10 TRBJ2-7 - TRBV6-2/TRBV6-3 - ASNEGPYEQY
12 - few TRBV12-3/TRBV12-4 - ASSLFGRQETQY
13 TRBJ1-4 few TRBV6-2/TRBV6-3 - ASSYVGTFNEKLF
14 TRBJ2-2 - TRBV5-1 TRBD1 ASSSGQGGYTGELF